Below, 12 T cell receptor beta chains from the same sample are listed, as sequenced in a study of blood T cell repertoires in COVID-19. TCRdb's copy holds only in-frame clones and misses some; the assay was immunoSEQ multiplex PCR. The data show some 230,000 clones, with around four fifths seen just once and about 15% held by the top ten. The sample consisted of PBMCs or T cells enriched from blood (not recorded which). Receptors originate from a man aged 40-49 years who had recovered from COVID-19.

This sequence joins TRBV28 and TRBJ1-1; weak D call: TRBD1 (6 bases). V lost 5 bases to trimming and J lost 3 bases, with 13 bases between them. The CDR3 has 14 residues. Per the germline V gene, CDR1 is MDHEN and CDR2 is SYDVKM. The CDR3 sequence: CASSTPQGYTEAFF. In DNA form, the CDR3 reads TGTGCCAGCAGTACCCCACAGGGATACACTGAAGCTTTCTTT.

The J gene is TRBJ2-5, the V gene TRBV3-1 (or the pseudogene TRBV3-2); D is ambiguous. CDR3 size: 13 residues. Deletions cut 2 bases from V and 3 bases from J, with 7 bases between. Germline V lookup: CDR1 LGHDT, CDR2 YNNKEL (reference sequence). The CDR3 sequence: CASSQNREETQYF. The CDR3 region has the DNA TGTGCCAGCAGCCAAAACAGAGAAGAGACCCAGTACTTC.

This clone was seen just once. The rearrangement links TRBV10-3 to TRBJ1-5; 7 nucleotides align to TRBD1. Germline loops: CDR1 ENHRY, CDR2 SYGVKD. The CDR3 has 14 amino acids. V was pared by 3 bases and J by 6 bases, with 5 bases of the junction left unmatched. CDR3 bases: TGTGCCATCAGTGAATCAGGGGGAAGTCAGCCCCAGCATTTT. Translating it yields CAISESGGSQPQHF.

V usage is TRBV5-1 and J usage is TRBJ1-1; D is perhaps TRBD1 (6 bases). Trimming cost V 4 bases and J 1 base, with 17 bases left between them. Germline loops: CDR1 SGHRS, CDR2 YFSETQ. The CDR3 loop spans 16 amino acids. CDR3 protein: CASSRRGAVENTEAFF. CDR3 DNA sequence: TGCGCCAGCAGCCGGCGGGGGGCAGTCGAGAACACTGAAGCTTTCTTT. Variable domain in full (rest from reference TRBV5-1 and TRBJ1-1): KAGVTQTPRYLIKTRGQQVTLSCSPISGHRSVSWYQQTPGQGLQFLFEYFSETQRNKGNFPGRFSGRQFSNSRSEMNVSTLELGDSALYLCASSRRGAVENTEAFFGQGTRLTVV.

The chain links TRBV3-1 (or the pseudogene TRBV3-2) to TRBJ2-2; no firm D call. Between the trimmed V and J ends, which lost 1 base and 3 bases, there was a span of 9 bases. CDR3 length: 15 residues. The germline V gene has CDR1 LGHDT and CDR2 YNNKEL (reference sequence). CDR3 protein: CASSQVSDYTGELFF. CDR3 coding DNA: TGTGCCAGCAGCCAAGTTTCAGACTACACCGGGGAGCTGTTTTTT.

The V call is TRBV5-1, the J call TRBJ2-2; 7 bases agree with TRBD2. V gave up 1 base and J gave up 1 base; unmatched junction bases: 4. CDR3 size: 16 residues. Germline CDR1 reads SGHRS; CDR2 reads YFSETQ. CDR3 protein: CASSLTGTKNTGELFF. The CDR3 DNA is TGCGCCAGCAGCTTGACCGGGACTAAGAACACCGGGGAGCTGTTTTTT.

This clone was seen once. This chain links TRBV1 with TRBJ2-5; TRBD2 is taken as the D call from the table, unchecked against the DNA. TRBV1 represents a pseudogene. This CDR3 comprises 16 residues. The CDR3 DNA follows: TGCACCAGCAGCCAACAGACTAGCGGAGTACAAGAGACCCAGTACTTC. This encodes CTSSQQTSGVQETQYF.

V is TRBV28 and J is TRBJ2-2, with a tentative D call TRBD1 (5 bases). The germline V gene encodes CDR1 MDHEN and CDR2 SYDVKM. This CDR3 contains 15 residues. V was pared by 10 bases and J by 1 base, with 16 bases between. This CDR3 reads CATRWPGMNTGELFF. CDR3 in DNA: TGTGCCACTCGATGGCCAGGGATGAACACCGGGGAGCTGTTTTTT.

The chain couples TRBV19 to TRBJ1-6; the D is unclear. With 8 bases removed from V and 1 base from J, the gap between germline ends came to 9 bases. The germline gives CDR1 LNHDA, CDR2 SQIVND (reference sequence). The CDR3 spans 14 residues. CDR3 amino acids: CASSTVSYNSPLHF. The CDR3 nucleotides are TGTGCCAGTTCCACGGTATCCTATAATTCACCCCTCCACTTT. Full variable domain (remainder filled in from reference TRBV19 and TRBJ1-6): DGGITQSPKYLFRKEGQNVTLSCEQNLNHDAMYWYRQDPGQGLRLIYYSQIVNDFQKGDIAEGYSVSREKKESFPLTVTSAQKNPTAFYLCASSTVSYNSPLHFGNGTRLTVT.

V gene TRBV7-8 combines with J gene TRBJ2-3; 11 bases map to TRBD2. The ends lost 4 bases at V and 5 bases at J; junction bases unmatched: 5. CDR1 and CDR2 (germline): SGHVS, FQNEAQ. This CDR3 spans 15 amino acids. CDR3 protein: CASSYIAGGQDTQYF. DNA for the CDR3: TGTGCCAGCAGCTACATAGCGGGAGGGCAAGATACGCAGTATTTT.

This chain uses TRBV6-2 or TRBV6-3 with TRBJ1-5, with 7 bases that match TRBD1. The CDR3 covers 16 residues. Germline lookup yields CDR1 MNHEY and CDR2 SVGEGT. The V gene end was trimmed by 1 base and the J gene end by 4 bases; junction bases not matched to a gene: 7. The CDR3 sequence is CASSYWYRGSNQPQHF. The CDR3 nucleotides read TGTGCCAGCAGTTACTGGTACAGGGGATCGAATCAGCCCCAGCATTTT.

The rearrangement joins TRBV6-5 to TRBJ1-2; possible D gene TRBD1, 6 bases. The CDR3 totals 12 residues. Germline assignment: CDR1 MNHEY and CDR2 SVGAGI. V was trimmed by 7 bases and J by 4 bases, leaving 10 bases between them. The DNA of the CDR3 is TGTGCCAGCAAAACAGGGACCTATGGCTACACCTTC. It is translated as CASKTGTYGYTF.